Each of the 2 T cell receptor beta chains below was sequenced from the same sample in a study of patients and donors after allogeneic stem cell transplantation. Using its own MiXCR run on the RT-PCR reads, TCRdb lists one record per CDR3 protein. The sample consists of about 960,000 distinct CDR3 sequences, 18% of them appearing once. The sequenced sample was blood, either unsorted or a sorted T cell fraction (not recorded which). These receptors were obtained from a human donor who was either an allogeneic HSCT recipient or a stem cell or donor lymphocyte infusion donor (not recorded which). It is not recorded whose cells these are; they may come from a transplant donor.

The chain recombines TRBV20-1 with TRBJ2-1; 9 bases match TRBD2. This CDR3 has 15 amino acids. In germline, CDR1 is DFQATT, CDR2 SNEGSKA (reference sequence). J lost 10 bases, V lost 3 bases, and 13 bases had no gene match. The CDR3 region is CSASHRGGAIREQFF. CDR3 in DNA: TGCAGTGCTAGTCATCGCGGGGGGGCAATAAGGGAGCAGTTCTTC.

This rearrangement joins TRBV20-1 to TRBJ2-1; D uncertain. V lost 1 base and J lost 4, with 5 bases in between. The germline V gene encodes CDR1 DFQATT and CDR2 SNEGSKA (reference sequence). The CDR3 extends over 12 amino acids. The CDR3 nucleotides read TGCAGTGCTAGAGCAGAATACAATGAGCAGTTCTTC. Its protein is CSARAEYNEQFF.